What follows are 16 T cell receptor beta chains derived from one specimen sequenced in a study of blood T cell repertoires in COVID-19. The repertoire was sequenced with immunoSEQ multiplex PCR; TCRdb's copy has only in-frame clones and lacks some. Counted here are roughly 170,000 clones, approximately 82% occurring once; the ten biggest clones make up 3.6%. The sample consisted of PBMCs or T cells enriched from blood (not recorded which). These TCRs come from a woman between 45 and 65 years old in a cohort exposed to, infected with or recovered from COVID-19 (not recorded which).

The rearrangement joins TRBV28 to TRBJ2-5; D is possibly TRBD2 (5 bases). Trimming stripped 3 bases from V and 0 bases from J, with 8 bases between. The V gene's germline CDR1 is MDHEN and CDR2 SYDVKM. This CDR3 contains 14 residues. The CDR3 sequence is CASSFPGYQETQYF. The CDR3 DNA reads as TGTGCCAGCAGTTTCCCGGGGTACCAAGAGACCCAGTACTTC.

The chain links TRBV5-5 to TRBJ2-5; TRBD1 matches 9 bases. The V gene end was trimmed by 4 bases and the J gene end by 5 bases; junction bases not matched to a gene: 12. The germline V gene encodes CDR1 SGHKS and CDR2 YYEKEE (reference sequence). The CDR3 has 16 residues. CDR3 amino acids: CASSTRQGGSRETQYF. The CDR3 region has the DNA TGTGCCAGCAGCACCCGACAGGGGGGTTCTAGGGAGACCCAGTACTTC.

The sample holds a few counts of this clone. The J gene is TRBJ1-5, the V gene TRBV5-1; 8 nucleotides line up with TRBD1. After removal of 5 bases from V and 8 bases from J, the junction contained 6 bases not matched to a gene. This CDR3 is 13 amino acids long. CDR1 is SGHRS and CDR2 is YFSETQ in the germline V gene. CDR3 sequence: CASRGQESEPQHF. CDR3 DNA: TGCGCCAGCAGGGGACAGGAATCTGAGCCCCAGCATTTT.

V gene TRBV7-8 combines with J gene TRBJ2-5; perhaps TRBD1 as D (6 bases). The length of the CDR3 is 14 residues. Germline CDR1 and CDR2: SGHVS and FQNEAQ. V was trimmed by 3 bases and J by 5 bases, leaving 13 bases between them. CDR3 in amino acids: CASSFGQRGETQYF. CDR3 sequence (DNA): TGTGCCAGCAGCTTTGGACAGAGGGGGGAGACCCAGTACTTC.

The rearrangement uses TRBV27 and TRBJ2-3; tentative D call: TRBD2 (6 bases). CDR3 length equals 15 residues. V lost 6 bases and J 3 bases, leaving 16 bases between the germline ends. Germline V CDR1 and CDR2: MNHEY, SMNVEV (reference sequence). DNA for the CDR3: TGTGCCAGCAGACCCCACACGGGAGTAACAGATACGCAGTATTTT. Translating gives CASRPHTGVTDTQYF.

DNA for the CDR3: TGTGCCAGCAGCCAGAGAAAGGGTACAGGGTACCAAGAGACCCAGTACTTC. Translation gives CASSQRKGTGYQETQYF. The V and J genes are TRBV14 and TRBJ2-5; D possibly corresponds to TRBD1 (6 bases). CDR1 is SGHDN, CDR2 FVKESK, per germline. CDR3 length: 17 amino acids. Between the trimmed V and J ends, which lost 3 bases and 0 bases, there was a span of 17 bases.

V gene TRBV2 combines with J gene TRBJ1-1; 7 positions agree with TRBD1. Germline CDR1 SNHLY, CDR2 FYNNEI. CDR3 length: 13 amino acids. After removal of 5 bases from V and 4 bases from J, the junction contained 4 bases not matched to a gene. In DNA, the CDR3 is TGTGCCAGCAGTCGGACAGGCGGCACTGAAGCTTTCTTT. Amino acids: CASSRTGGTEAFF.

V usage is TRBV9 and J usage is TRBJ1-3; TRBD1 aligns across 11 bases. The germline CDR1 and CDR2 sequences are SGDLS and YYNGEE. V was clipped by 4 bases and J by 8 bases; unmatched bases: 11. The CDR3 runs to 16 residues. This CDR3 reads CASSLPGQGVSDTIYF. The CDR3 DNA follows: TGTGCCAGCAGCCTTCCGGGACAGGGGGTTTCAGACACCATATATTTT.

The chain has TRBV19 and TRBJ1-4, with unresolved D. CDR1 LNHDA and CDR2 SQIVND come from the germline V gene (reference sequence). Deletions cut 6 bases from V and 5 bases from J, with 16 bases between. CDR3 length: 15 residues. The CDR3 sequence is CASRPNNGRNEKLFF. CDR3 DNA sequence: TGTGCCAGTAGGCCCAACAATGGGCGCAATGAAAAACTGTTTTTT.

The CDR3 protein is CASSQQGASTEAFF. The CDR3, as DNA: TGTGCCAGTAGTCAACAGGGGGCTTCCACTGAAGCTTTCTTT. This rearrangement joins TRBV19 to TRBJ1-1; 9 nucleotides line up with TRBD1. The germline gives CDR1 LNHDA, CDR2 SQIVND (reference sequence). V shed 5 bases and J 4 bases; nucleotides not matched to a gene: 5. The CDR3 sequence is 14 residues long. The variable domain in full, completed from reference TRBV19 and TRBJ1-1, reads DGGITQSPKYLFRKEGQNVTLSCEQNLNHDAMYWYRQDPGQGLRLIYYSQIVNDFQKGDIAEGYSVSREKKESFPLTVTSAQKNPTAFYLCASSQQGASTEAFFGQGTRLTVV.

The CDR3 reads CASSKDLEREANTGELFF. CDR3 DNA: TGTGCCAGCAGCAAAGATCTCGAGCGGGAGGCGAACACCGGGGAGCTGTTTTTT. The chain is built from TRBV21-1 and TRBJ2-2; the tabulated D call, TRBD2, remains unverified against the DNA. TRBV21-1 is a pseudogene locus. CDR3 size: 18 residues.

The rearrangement links TRBV11-2 to TRBJ1-1; D not resolved. This CDR3 has 13 residues. V lost 0 bases to trimming and J lost 10 bases, with 12 bases between them. CDR1 and CDR2 from the germline V gene are SGHAT and FQNNGV. Here the CDR3 DNA reads TGTGCCAGCAGCTTAGATCGTGACACAGCAGCTTTCTTT. Translating it yields CASSLDRDTAAFF.

This chain links TRBV7-3 with TRBJ2-3, with 7 nucleotides matching TRBD2. This CDR3 is 15 amino acids long. Unmatched junction bases numbered 6, after V lost 5 bases and J lost 1 base. The germline V gene encodes CDR1 SGHTA and CDR2 FQGTGA. Here the CDR3 reads CASSLVAGGTDTQYF. CDR3 coding DNA: TGTGCCAGCAGCCTAGTGGCGGGAGGCACAGATACGCAGTATTTT. Filled out from reference TRBV7-3 and TRBJ2-3, the complete variable domain reads GAGVSQTPSNKVTEKGKYVELRCDPISGHTALYWYRQSLGQGPEFLIYFQGTGAADDSGLPNDRFFAVRPEGSVSTLKIQRTERGDSAVYLCASSLVAGGTDTQYFGPGTRLTVL.

CDR3 region: CASSSQGTWQPQHF. CDR3 DNA: TGTGCCAGCAGTTCGCAGGGTACGTGGCAGCCCCAGCATTTT. The chain has TRBV28 and TRBJ1-5; D is perhaps TRBD1 (5 bases). V shed 4 bases and J shed 7 bases, with 14 bases lying between them. The CDR3 is 14 amino acids. Germline CDR1 is MDHEN and CDR2 is SYDVKM. Full variable domain (missing parts from reference TRBV28 and TRBJ1-5): DVKVTQSSRYLVKRTGEKVFLECVQDMDHENMFWYRQDPGLGLRLIYFSYDVKMKEKGDIPEGYSVSREKKERFSLILESASTNQTSMYLCASSSQGTWQPQHFGDGTRLSIL.

This clone was counted only a few times. The rearrangement links TRBV27 to TRBJ1-1; D gene uncertain. Per germline, CDR1 MNHEY and CDR2 SMNVEV (reference sequence). There are 15 residues in the CDR3. Trimming took off 6 bases at V and 3 bases at J, with 17 bases between the two ends. The CDR3 reads CASSRYLNGYTEAFF. CDR3 in DNA: TGTGCCAGCAGCCGTTACCTGAACGGTTACACTGAAGCTTTCTTT.

The chain couples TRBV5-1 to TRBJ1-2; 9 bases line up with TRBD1. In germline, CDR1 is SGHRS, CDR2 YFSETQ. The CDR3 contains 15 residues. Germline trimming cut 4 bases from V and 3 bases from J; bases unmatched to any gene: 7. The CDR3 DNA is TGCGCCAGCAGCCCGGGACAGGGTAACTACTATGGCTACACCTTC. Protein sequence: CASSPGQGNYYGYTF.